These 3 T cell receptor beta chains were sequenced from one sample in a study of blood T cell repertoires in COVID-19. Profiled with immunoSEQ multiplex PCR; TCRdb holds only in-frame clones, not every one. The data show approximately 150,000 clones, with around 84% seen just once and approximately 18% held by the top ten. The sequenced sample consisted of peripheral blood. The origin of the receptors is an elderly woman with acute or convalescent COVID-19.

The chain couples TRBV7-6 to TRBJ1-3; 8 bases fit TRBD1. The CDR3 has 18 residues. After removal of 2 bases from V and 0 bases from J, the junction contained 9 bases not matched to a gene. Per the germline V gene, CDR1 is SGHVS and CDR2 is FNYEAQ. CDR3 DNA sequence: TGTGCCAGCAGCTTATTCCGGACAGGGACAATCTCTGGAAACACCATATATTTT. Residues: CASSLFRTGTISGNTIYF.

The rearrangement links TRBV30 to TRBJ1-4, with 7 nucleotides matching TRBD1. J was trimmed by 12 bases and V by 0 bases; bases with no gene match: 7. The germline V gene encodes CDR1 GTSNPN and CDR2 SVGIG (reference sequence). The CDR3 has 13 amino acids. In nucleotides, the CDR3 is TGTGCCTGGAGTGTATCAGGGGGAAGGGAACTGTTTTTT. This encodes CAWSVSGGRELFF.

The genes are TRBV27 and TRBJ2-4; possible D gene TRBD2, 5 bases. Germline CDR1 MNHEY, CDR2 SMNVEV (reference sequence). Trimming left V 4 bases short and J 1 base short, with 17 bases between. This CDR3 is 17 amino acids long. In DNA, the CDR3 is TGTGCCAGCAGTTCATTAGGAGGTGGACCCGCCAAAAACATTCAGTACTTC. Translating it yields CASSSLGGGPAKNIQYF.